The entry below describes one T cell receptor (beta chain). Its specificity is not known. The data are from a study of shared clonotypes between healthy human individuals. Findings of the study overall: Sequencing depth was expected to influence donor clonotype sharing. Rarefaction exposed incomplete sorted-subset sequencing despite large depth.

The V gene end was trimmed by 3 bases and the J gene end by 3 bases; junction bases not matched to a gene: 7. This CDR3 has 16 amino acids. CDR1 and CDR2 from the germline V gene are MNHEY and SMNVEV (reference sequence). CD45RO-negative, CCR7-positively selected cells formed the naive CD8 fraction, excluding terminally differentiated effector memory CD45RA+ cells. Donors had no recently reported acute infections or vaccinations and were HIV-negative. Assay execution took place at the deep level. Sequencing was performed with immunoSEQ multiplex PCR; in TCRdb, only in-frame clones are kept and a portion is missing. The sample records a few million clones, about 94% being singletons.

The specimen sequenced was naive CD8+ T cells from PBMCs. The source is a man younger than 30 in good health. Some clones in this sample may be carry-over from other donors' samples. The chain recombines TRBV27 with TRBJ2-1; the match to TRBD2 covers 8 bases. The CDR3, as DNA: TGTGCCAGCAGTTTCCAGCGGGAGTATCTCTACAATGAGCAGTTCTTC. Translated: CASSFQREYLYNEQFF.